This TCR beta chain was recovered during a study of blood T cell repertoires in COVID-19. Germline lookup yields CDR1 SEHNR and CDR2 FQNEAQ (reference sequence). The CDR3 runs 13 residues. Unmatched junction bases numbered 2, after V lost 5 bases and J lost 8 bases. Generated by immunoSEQ multiplex PCR, the TCRdb table keeps only in-frame clones and is missing some. The table shows around 78,000 clones, with 85% to 90% occurring only once. Sequenced: peripheral blood. The clonotype originates from a man between 65 and 85 years old with active or convalescent COVID-19. The gene calls are TRBV7-9 and TRBJ1-4; the match to TRBD1 covers 10 bases. The CDR3 sequence is CASSGQGGEKLFF. For the CDR3, the DNA is TGTGCCAGCAGCGGACAGGGGGGCGAAAAACTGTTTTTT.